Shown below are 16 T cell receptor beta chains from a single sample sequenced in a study of blood T cell repertoires in COVID-19. Using immunoSEQ multiplex PCR, the repertoire was profiled, and TCRdb retains in-frame clones only, with some absent. Of about 140,000 clones listed, 75% to 85% are singletons. The sequencing sample was made of peripheral blood. These receptors originate from a woman older than 75 with acute or convalescent COVID-19.

About this clone: Other DNA sequences of this sample code for an identical CDR3. The chain links TRBV2 to TRBJ2-5; 7 bases align to TRBD2. CDR1 is SNHLY and CDR2 is FYNNEI in the germline V gene. The V and J ends lost 3 bases and 4 bases, in that order; junction bases with no gene match: 5. The CDR3 is 14 residues long. The CDR3 region has the DNA TGTGCCAGCAGTGATGGGCGGGGGAGAGAGACCCAGTACTTC. Its translation: CASSDGRGRETQYF.

V and J are TRBV7-9 and TRBJ1-2; D is unresolved. Germline V CDR1 and CDR2: SEHNR, FQNEAQ (reference sequence). The CDR3 has 16 amino acids. Deletions cut 5 bases from V and 1 base from J, with 17 bases between. CDR3 protein: CASSTLNTLLNYGYTF. The CDR3 bases are TGTGCCAGCAGCACCCTCAACACGCTTCTTAACTATGGCTACACCTTC.

With respect to this clone: Additional DNA sequences in this sample encode the identical CDR3. J is TRBJ1-2 and V is TRBV5-1, with D perhaps TRBD1 (6 bases). Germline V gives CDR1 SGHRS, CDR2 YFSETQ. The ends were cut back, 4 bases at V and 2 bases at J, with 9 bases in the middle. The CDR3 consists of 13 residues. CDR3 sequence reads: CASSPGQNYGYTF. The CDR3 DNA is TGCGCCAGCAGCCCAGGACAGAACTATGGCTACACCTTC.

The chain carries TRBV19 and TRBJ1-1, with D perhaps matching TRBD1 (5 bases). Deletions cut 1 base from V and 9 bases from J, with 9 bases between. The CDR3 loop spans 12 amino acids. CDR1 and CDR2 (germline): LNHDA, SQIVND (reference sequence). The CDR3 region has the DNA TGTGCCAGTAGTATAGGGGGGGAAAAAGCTTTCTTT. Translation: CASSIGGEKAFF. The whole variable domain, filled in from reference TRBV19 and TRBJ1-1, reads DGGITQSPKYLFRKEGQNVTLSCEQNLNHDAMYWYRQDPGQGLRLIYYSQIVNDFQKGDIAEGYSVSREKKESFPLTVTSAQKNPTAFYLCASSIGGEKAFFGQGTRLTVV.

The gene calls are TRBV5-1 and TRBJ2-3; 9 nucleotides line up with TRBD2. This CDR3 region has 15 residues. CDR1 is SGHRS, CDR2 YFSETQ, per germline. Germline trimming cut 2 bases from V and 3 bases from J; bases unmatched to any gene: 4. The CDR3 is CASSLFLAGTDTQYF. The DNA of the CDR3 is TGCGCCAGCAGCTTATTCCTAGCGGGAACAGATACGCAGTATTTT.

The rearrangement links TRBV16 to TRBJ2-7; D unresolved. Germline V lookup: CDR1 KGHSY, CDR2 FQNENV. Trimming took off 4 bases at V and 3 bases at J, with 16 bases between the two ends. This CDR3 spans 15 amino acids. CDR3 nucleotide sequence: TGTGCCAGCAGCCTACTGTCCAACGGAGACTACGAGCAGTACTTC. Protein sequence: CASSLLSNGDYEQYF. Combining the CDR3 with reference TRBV16 and TRBJ2-7 gives the whole variable domain GEEVAQTPKHLVRGEGQKAKLYCAPIKGHSYVFWYQQVLKNEFKFLISFQNENVFDETGMPKERFSAKCLPNSPCSLEIQATKLEDSAVYFCASSLLSNGDYEQYFGPGTRLTVT.

The chain has TRBV28 and TRBJ2-1, with 7 bases aligning to TRBD2. The V and J ends lost 6 bases and 4 bases, in that order; junction bases with no gene match: 6. Germline V gene data show CDR1 as MDHEN and CDR2 as SYDVKM. The CDR3 covers 14 residues. The CDR3: CASRISGLYNEQFF. DNA of the CDR3: TGTGCCAGCAGGATTAGCGGGCTTTACAATGAGCAGTTCTTC.

J is TRBJ1-4 and V is TRBV4-1; no clear D. This CDR3 has 15 amino acids. Per germline, CDR1 MGHRA and CDR2 YSYEKL. V shed 4 bases and J shed 0 bases, with 9 bases lying between them. The CDR3 DNA follows: TGCGCCAGCAGCCCTCAGATTCCAACTAATGAAAAACTGTTTTTT. The encoded protein is CASSPQIPTNEKLFF.

The chain joins TRBV3-1 (or the pseudogene TRBV3-2) to TRBJ2-2; 8 positions match TRBD2. Germline-derived CDR1 and CDR2 are LGHDT and YNNKEL (reference sequence). V was pared by 3 bases and J by 4 bases, with 4 bases of the junction left unmatched. The CDR3 spans 15 residues. The CDR3 sequence: CASSQGTSATGELFF. The CDR3, as DNA: TGTGCCAGCAGCCAGGGGACTAGTGCCACCGGGGAGCTGTTTTTT.

The rearrangement links TRBV12-3 or TRBV12-4 to TRBJ2-1; D not resolved. The CDR3 runs to 13 residues. Trimming removed 2 bases from V and 4 bases from J, with 6 bases in between. CDR3 in DNA: TGTGCCAGCAGTTTATTACGGTACAATGAGCAGTTCTTC. Translation: CASSLLRYNEQFF.

For the CDR3, the DNA is TGTGCCTGGAGTTGGGGCTCCTCCTACGAGCAGTACTTC. Protein: CAWSWGSSYEQYF. V is TRBV30 and J is TRBJ2-7; D is possibly TRBD1 (5 bases). CDR3 length: 13 residues. Trimming cost V 2 bases and J 0 bases, with 8 bases left between them. Germline assignment: CDR1 GTSNPN and CDR2 SVGIG (reference sequence).

The chain combines TRBV28 with TRBJ1-5; TRBD1 matches at 7 bases. With V trimmed by 6 bases and J by 9 bases, 11 bases remained unmatched. Germline assignment: CDR1 MDHEN and CDR2 SYDVKM. The CDR3 spans 14 residues. The CDR3 DNA sequence: TGTGCCAGCAGGGCGGGACAGCCGATATCGCCCCAGCATTTT. Amino acids: CASRAGQPISPQHF.

The chain combines TRBV9 with TRBJ1-3; TRBD1 might be the D (5 bases). V lost 2 bases, J lost 0 bases, and 12 bases lay in between. The CDR3 consists of 16 residues. From germline, CDR1 is SGDLS and CDR2 YYNGEE. CDR3 amino acids: CASSVTGTSSGNTIYF. The CDR3 DNA reads TGTGCCAGCAGCGTCACAGGTACGAGCTCTGGAAACACCATATATTTT.

This chain uses TRBV5-1 with TRBJ1-4; tentative D call: TRBD1 (6 bases). The CDR3 is 14 amino acids. V was clipped by 3 bases and J by 7 bases, with 13 bases between them. From germline, CDR1 is SGHRS and CDR2 YFSETQ. The CDR3 region is CASSSTGSGEKLFF. DNA of the CDR3: TGCGCCAGCAGCTCTACAGGGTCAGGTGAAAAACTGTTTTTT.

The chain carries TRBV6-6 and TRBJ2-7; 8 bases are a match to TRBD1. The germline V gene has CDR1 MNHNY and CDR2 SVGAGI (reference sequence). V shed 5 bases and J 5 bases; nucleotides not matched to a gene: 8. This CDR3 comprises 14 residues. The CDR3 nucleotides are TGTGCCAGCAGTCTCGGACAGGGTCCCCACGAGCAGTACTTC. It specifies CASSLGQGPHEQYF.

The chain uses TRBV19 and TRBJ2-1; 8 nucleotides line up with TRBD2. Germline V gene lookup returns CDR1 LNHDA and CDR2 SQIVND (reference sequence). V shed 3 bases and J 6 bases; nucleotides not matched to a gene: 10. The CDR3 totals 16 residues. CDR3 coding DNA: TGTGCCAGTAGTATGATGCCAGCGGGGGTCGCCAATGAGCAGTTCTTC. Translated, it gives CASSMMPAGVANEQFF.